The rows below give T cell receptor beta chains drawn from one sample of a study of T cells in Graves' hyperthyroidism and ophthalmopathy. TCRdb reprocessed the multiplex PCR reads via MiXCR and lists one record per CDR3 protein. The data contain a few hundred thousand distinct CDR3 sequences, around 46% of them singletons. Specimen: peripheral blood or thyroid tissue (not recorded which). All receptors come from a woman aged 18-29 years with Graves' hyperthyroidism. Both conserved end residues are part of each CDR3. Each record gives: J gene, clone size, V gene, D gene, CDR3 protein, CDR3 DNA. A D gene is named only where the DNA matches it firmly. For some rows the clone size is stated as once, few or many, or as a class when expanded; others skip it.

j_gene: TRBJ1-4
abundance: .
v_gene: TRBV10-3
d_gene: .
CDR3aa: CAISFEQGGEKLFF
CDR3nt: TGTGCCATCAGTTTCGAACAGGGTGGGGAAAAACTGTTTTTT

j_gene: TRBJ1-5
abundance: .
v_gene: TRBV7-8
d_gene: TRBD1
CDR3aa: CASSSDRGRKQPQHF
CDR3nt: TGTGCCAGCAGCTCCGACAGGGGGAGGAAGCAGCCCCAGCATTTT

j_gene: TRBJ2-7
abundance: few
v_gene: TRBV20-1
d_gene: .
CDR3aa: CSARRSRAYSKQYF
CDR3nt: TGCAGTGCTAGAAGGTCGCGAGCATATTCGAAGCAGTACTTC

j_gene: TRBJ2-5
abundance: once
v_gene: TRBV12-3/TRBV12-4
d_gene: TRBD2
CDR3aa: CATMAGGGETQYF
CDR3nt: TGTGCCACAATGGCGGGAGGTGGAGAGACCCAGTACTTC

j_gene: TRBJ1-1
abundance: few
v_gene: TRBV7-2
d_gene: .
CDR3aa: CASSWPAAKGGTEAFF
CDR3nt: TGTGCCAGCAGCTGGCCGGCCGCGAAAGGAGGAACTGAAGCTTTCTTT

j_gene: TRBJ2-5
abundance: once
v_gene: TRBV20-1
d_gene: .
CDR3aa: CSAHQGLETQYF
CDR3nt: TGCAGTGCCCATCAAGGGCTCGAGACCCAGTACTTC

j_gene: TRBJ2-5
abundance: many
v_gene: TRBV24-1
d_gene: TRBD2
CDR3aa: CATSDREGRETQYF
CDR3nt: TGTGCCACCAGTGATCGGGAGGGCCGAGAGACCCAGTACTTC

j_gene: TRBJ2-5
abundance: .
v_gene: TRBV24-1
d_gene: TRBD2
CDR3aa: CATRSGLAGGKETQYF
CDR3nt: TGTGCCACCAGATCGGGACTAGCGGGAGGGAAAGAGACCCAGTACTTC

j_gene: TRBJ1-2
abundance: .
v_gene: TRBV2
d_gene: TRBD1
CDR3aa: CASSPTGGFSYGYTF
CDR3nt: TGTGCCAGCAGTCCGACAGGGGGCTTCAGCTATGGCTACACCTTC

j_gene: TRBJ2-7
abundance: few
v_gene: TRBV20-1
d_gene: TRBD2
CDR3aa: CSASWDYSYEQYF
CDR3nt: TGCAGTGCTTCCTGGGACTACTCCTACGAGCAGTACTTC

j_gene: TRBJ2-7
abundance: .
v_gene: TRBV15
d_gene: .
CDR3aa: CATSRRGGTGNEQYF
CDR3nt: TGTGCCACCAGCAGAAGAGGGGGAACAGGGAACGAGCAGTACTTC

j_gene: TRBJ1-6
abundance: few
v_gene: TRBV6-5
d_gene: TRBD1
CDR3aa: CASSYSSGQGSNSPLHF
CDR3nt: TGTGCCAGCAGTTACTCGAGCGGACAGGGGAGCAATTCACCCCTCCACTTT

j_gene: TRBJ1-2
abundance: few
v_gene: TRBV12-3/TRBV12-4
d_gene: TRBD1
CDR3aa: CASRGTGGNYGYTF
CDR3nt: TGTGCCAGCAGAGGGACAGGGGGGAACTATGGCTACACCTTC

j_gene: TRBJ2-5
abundance: .
v_gene: TRBV29-1
d_gene: .
CDR3aa: CSVEGTVHQETQYF
CDR3nt: TGCAGCGTTGAAGGGACCGTTCACCAAGAGACCCAGTACTTC

j_gene: TRBJ2-5
abundance: once
v_gene: TRBV2
d_gene: .
CDR3aa: CASRSGNQETQYF
CDR3nt: TGTGCCAGCAGGTCAGGGAATCAAGAGACCCAGTACTTC

j_gene: TRBJ2-7
abundance: .
v_gene: TRBV6-6
d_gene: TRBD2
CDR3aa: CASRAGLATYEQYF
CDR3nt: TGTGCCAGCAGGGCGGGACTAGCAACCTACGAGCAGTACTTC

j_gene: TRBJ1-2
abundance: .
v_gene: TRBV29-1
d_gene: .
CDR3aa: CSVEGVRGYTF
CDR3nt: TGCAGCGTAGAAGGGGTACGCGGCTACACCTTC

j_gene: TRBJ2-2
abundance: few
v_gene: TRBV7-7
d_gene: .
CDR3aa: CASSSPGGELFF
CDR3nt: TGTGCCAGCAGTTCCCCGGGTGGGGAGCTGTTTTTT

j_gene: TRBJ2-7
abundance: .
v_gene: TRBV7-9
d_gene: TRBD2
CDR3aa: CASSQAGTSGLSYEQYF
CDR3nt: TGCGCCAGCAGCCAAGCCGGGACTAGCGGGCTCTCCTACGAGCAGTACTTC

j_gene: TRBJ1-1
abundance: few
v_gene: TRBV3-1
d_gene: .
CDR3aa: CASSLRGDFIEAFF
CDR3nt: TGTGCCAGCAGCCTTCGGGGGGACTTCATTGAAGCTTTCTTT

j_gene: TRBJ2-7
abundance: .
v_gene: TRBV29-1
d_gene: .
CDR3aa: CSVEDTGQGGYEQYF
CDR3nt: TGCAGCGTTGAAGATACTGGGCAGGGAGGTTACGAGCAGTACTTC

j_gene: TRBJ1-2
abundance: .
v_gene: TRBV29-1
d_gene: .
CDR3aa: CSVDPTGPPAYGYTF
CDR3nt: TGCAGCGTTGATCCGACAGGACCACCGGCTTATGGCTACACCTTC

j_gene: TRBJ1-3
abundance: .
v_gene: TRBV29-1
d_gene: TRBD1
CDR3aa: CSAIGQGINTIYF
CDR3nt: TGCAGCGCAATCGGACAGGGTATAAACACCATATATTTT

j_gene: TRBJ1-3
abundance: .
v_gene: TRBV7-9
d_gene: .
CDR3aa: CASSPTQGIGNTIYF
CDR3nt: TGTGCCAGCTCACCGACCCAAGGGATTGGAAACACCATATATTTT

j_gene: TRBJ2-7
abundance: .
v_gene: TRBV3-1
d_gene: .
CDR3aa: CASSQGQGTEQYF
CDR3nt: TGTGCCAGCAGCCAAGGTCAGGGGACCGAGCAGTACTTC

j_gene: TRBJ1-2
abundance: .
v_gene: TRBV19
d_gene: TRBD1
CDR3aa: CASRGAGGPTFHGYTF
CDR3nt: TGTGCCAGTAGGGGGGCAGGGGGCCCCACATTTCATGGCTACACCTTC

j_gene: TRBJ2-5
abundance: .
v_gene: TRBV4-1
d_gene: .
CDR3aa: CASSQDRGGGETQYF
CDR3nt: TGCGCCAGCAGCCAAGATAGGGGGGGGGGTGAGACCCAGTACTTC

j_gene: TRBJ2-5
abundance: many
v_gene: TRBV29-1
d_gene: .
CDR3aa: CSVVEDTSQETQYF
CDR3nt: TGCAGCGTTGTAGAAGATACGAGCCAAGAGACCCAGTACTTC

j_gene: TRBJ1-4
abundance: .
v_gene: TRBV7-2
d_gene: TRBD1
CDR3aa: CASRLQGRTNEKLFF
CDR3nt: TGTGCCAGCAGGCTACAGGGGCGGACTAATGAAAAACTGTTTTTT

j_gene: TRBJ2-5
abundance: .
v_gene: TRBV6-5
d_gene: TRBD2
CDR3aa: CASSYVASGQQETQYF
CDR3nt: TGTGCCAGCAGTTACGTAGCTAGCGGTCAACAAGAGACCCAGTACTTC

j_gene: TRBJ1-2
abundance: .
v_gene: TRBV7-8
d_gene: TRBD1
CDR3aa: CASSLSPGQVIPF
CDR3nt: TGTGCCAGCTCACTCTCTCCCGGACAGGTCATCCCCTTC

j_gene: TRBJ1-3
abundance: .
v_gene: TRBV7-9
d_gene: .
CDR3aa: CASSTRDNSGNTIYF
CDR3nt: TGTGCCAGCAGCACCCGGGACAACTCTGGAAACACCATATATTTT

j_gene: TRBJ1-6
abundance: .
v_gene: TRBV10-3
d_gene: .
CDR3aa: CASSQGQGSPLHF
CDR3nt: TGTGCCAGCAGTCAGGGTCAGGGTTCACCCCTCCACTTT

j_gene: TRBJ2-5
abundance: .
v_gene: TRBV2
d_gene: .
CDR3aa: CASTSGLTETQYF
CDR3nt: TGTGCCAGCACTTCCGGGCTTACAGAGACCCAGTACTTC

j_gene: TRBJ1-1
abundance: medium-sized
v_gene: TRBV25-1
d_gene: .
CDR3aa: CASSSVMQAEAFF
CDR3nt: TGTGCCAGCAGTTCCGTTATGCAGGCTGAAGCTTTCTTT

j_gene: TRBJ2-7
abundance: .
v_gene: TRBV7-2
d_gene: .
CDR3aa: CAWSVYRDHSYEQYF
CDR3nt: TGTGCCTGGAGTGTATACAGGGATCATTCCTACGAGCAGTACTTC

j_gene: TRBJ1-4
abundance: .
v_gene: TRBV6-5
d_gene: .
CDR3aa: CASSPPGRRANEKLFF
CDR3nt: TGTGCCAGCAGTCCTCCGGGACGAAGGGCTAATGAAAAACTGTTTTTT

j_gene: TRBJ2-7
abundance: .
v_gene: TRBV24-1
d_gene: .
CDR3aa: CATSEPGTYEQYF
CDR3nt: TGTGCCACCAGTGAACCAGGTACCTACGAGCAGTACTTC

j_gene: TRBJ1-3
abundance: once
v_gene: TRBV11-3
d_gene: .
CDR3aa: CASSLDIAGNTIYF
CDR3nt: TGTGCCAGCAGTCTTGACATAGCGGGGAACACCATATATTTT

j_gene: TRBJ1-2
abundance: .
v_gene: TRBV7-9
d_gene: .
CDR3aa: CASSLAQGRGYTF
CDR3nt: TGTGCCAGCAGCTTAGCCCAAGGCCGCGGCTACACCTTC

j_gene: TRBJ2-7
abundance: many
v_gene: TRBV24-1
d_gene: .
CDR3aa: CATSASYDSYEQYF
CDR3nt: TGTGCCACAAGTGCGTCGTACGACTCCTACGAGCAGTACTTC

j_gene: TRBJ1-5
abundance: .
v_gene: TRBV2
d_gene: .
CDR3aa: CASSHRTVNQPQHF
CDR3nt: TGTGCCAGCAGCCATCGGACAGTAAATCAGCCCCAGCATTTT

j_gene: TRBJ1-4
abundance: .
v_gene: TRBV6-5
d_gene: TRBD1
CDR3aa: CASSDRQGGNEKLFF
CDR3nt: TGTGCCAGCAGTGACAGACAGGGAGGCAATGAAAAACTGTTTTTT

j_gene: TRBJ1-4
abundance: .
v_gene: TRBV29-1
d_gene: .
CDR3aa: CSVESPRNEKLFF
CDR3nt: TGCAGCGTTGAGTCCCCGAGGAATGAAAAACTGTTTTTT

j_gene: TRBJ1-6
abundance: .
v_gene: TRBV7-6
d_gene: .
CDR3aa: CASSSGVVAGGLNSPLHF
CDR3nt: TGTGCCAGCAGCTCAGGAGTCGTAGCGGGAGGGCTTAATTCACCCCTCCACTTT

j_gene: TRBJ2-3
abundance: few
v_gene: TRBV4-2
d_gene: TRBD2
CDR3aa: CASSLLADRDTQYF
CDR3nt: TGTGCCAGCAGCTTACTAGCGGACCGGGATACGCAGTATTTT

j_gene: TRBJ1-6
abundance: many
v_gene: TRBV7-3
d_gene: .
CDR3aa: CASSLNQGSPLHF
CDR3nt: TGTGCCAGCAGCTTAAACCAGGGTTCACCCCTCCACTTT